This passage covers 25 T cell receptor beta chains from one sample sequenced in a study of blood T cell repertoires in COVID-19. Repertoires were generated with immunoSEQ multiplex PCR, while TCRdb's copy carries only in-frame clones and drops some. Of 70,000 or so clones in the sample, more than 75% were seen once. Sequencing used peripheral blood. Every receptor here comes from a man over 45 with acute or convalescent COVID-19.

V usage is TRBV21-1 and J usage is TRBJ1-1; TRBD1 was called by the table and not checked on the DNA. TRBV21-1 is a pseudogene locus. The CDR3 is 12 residues long. The CDR3 DNA reads TGTGCCAGCCTGCAGGAGAACACTGAAGCTTTCTTT. This codes for CASLQENTEAFF.

This chain joins TRBV6-5 and TRBJ2-7; no definite D call. The length of the CDR3 is 14 residues. Germline-derived CDR1 and CDR2 are MNHEY and SVGAGI. Deletions cut 7 bases from V and 5 bases from J, with 18 bases between. The CDR3 loop is CASKRYDKWDEQYV. The CDR3 region has the DNA TGTGCCAGCAAACGATACGACAAGTGGGACGAGCAGTACGTC.

The chain couples TRBV4-1 to TRBJ2-3, with D maybe TRBD2 (6 bases). The CDR3 loop spans 15 amino acids. Trimming took off 0 bases at V and 2 bases at J, with 9 bases between the two ends. The germline CDR1 and CDR2 sequences are MGHRA and YSYEKL. DNA for the CDR3: TGCGCCAGCAGCCAAGACGGGGGTGTCACAGATACGCAGTATTTT. The encoded protein is CASSQDGGVTDTQYF.

V usage is TRBV6-1 and J usage is TRBJ1-6; tentatively, D is TRBD1 (6 bases). CDR3 length: 15 residues. V lost 3 bases to trimming and J lost 7 bases, with 13 bases between them. In germline, CDR1 is MNHNS, CDR2 SASEGT. The CDR3 sequence is CASSDGGHGNSPLHF. The CDR3 coding sequence is TGTGCCAGCAGTGATGGGGGCCATGGAAATTCACCCCTCCACTTT.

This chain links TRBV7-2 with TRBJ2-1; D not resolved. V was shortened by 8 bases and J by 4 bases, with 12 bases between the two germline ends. The germline V gene has CDR1 SGHTA and CDR2 FQGNSA. The CDR3 covers 13 residues. CDR3 DNA sequence: TGTGCCAGCCGCCTTTCCGGGTACAATGAGCAGTTCTTC. It yields the protein CASRLSGYNEQFF.

The CDR3 is CASSSQGAETQYF. The CDR3 DNA follows: TGTGCCAGTAGTTCCCAGGGGGCTGAGACCCAGTACTTC. V gene TRBV19 combines with J gene TRBJ2-5; 8 bases agree with TRBD1. This CDR3 has 13 amino acids. The germline CDR1 and CDR2 sequences are LNHDA and SQIVND (reference sequence). The junction had 4 bases not matched to a gene; V was cut back by 5 bases and J by 5 bases. The full variable domain, in which reference TRBV19 and TRBJ2-5 provide the parts outside the CDR3, is DGGITQSPKYLFRKEGQNVTLSCEQNLNHDAMYWYRQDPGQGLRLIYYSQIVNDFQKGDIAEGYSVSREKKESFPLTVTSAQKNPTAFYLCASSSQGAETQYFGPGTRLLVL.

J is TRBJ2-2 and V is TRBV3-1 (or the pseudogene TRBV3-2); unclear D gene. CDR3 length equals 17 residues. CDR1 and CDR2 from the germline V gene are LGHDT and YNNKEL (reference sequence). V was clipped by 2 bases and J by 1 base, with 14 bases between them. The DNA of the CDR3 is TGTGCCAGCAGCCAAATTCCCCTTACTTGGAACACCGGGGAGCTGTTTTTT. Translation gives CASSQIPLTWNTGELFF.

The genes are TRBV2 and TRBJ1-5; D possibly corresponds to TRBD1 (5 bases). With 1 base removed from V and 6 bases from J, the gap between germline ends came to 10 bases. Germline CDR1 reads SNHLY; CDR2 reads FYNNEI. This CDR3 has 14 amino acids. CDR3 sequence reads: CASSEDWGGQPQHF. In DNA form, the CDR3 reads TGTGCCAGCAGTGAAGATTGGGGGGGTCAGCCCCAGCATTTT.

In this sample, this clone turned up once. The chain uses TRBV12-3 or TRBV12-4 and TRBJ1-5; unclear D gene. The CDR3 has 12 residues. V lost 1 base and J 5 bases, leaving 3 bases between the germline ends. The CDR3 loop reads CASSLGDQPQHF. The DNA for the CDR3 is TGTGCCAGCAGTTTAGGAGATCAGCCCCAGCATTTT.

Here the CDR3 DNA reads TGTGCCAGCAGGCCGGAGGGCGACACTGAAGCTTTCTTT. It codes for CASRPEGDTEAFF. The chain links TRBV2 to TRBJ1-1; no firm D call. Trimming pared 6 bases from V and 3 bases from J, leaving 11 bases between. The germline CDR1 and CDR2 sequences are SNHLY and FYNNEI. The CDR3 consists of 13 residues.

The chain combines TRBV2 with TRBJ2-1; TRBD2 might be the D (6 bases). The germline gives CDR1 SNHLY, CDR2 FYNNEI. V lost 2 bases and J 8 bases, leaving 10 bases between the germline ends. This CDR3 contains 13 residues. The CDR3, as DNA: TGTGCCAGCAGTGAATCGGAGGGCGATGAGCAGTTCTTC. The encoded protein is CASSESEGDEQFF.

Written as DNA, the CDR3 is TGTGCCAGTAGTATGTTTTCAGGGCTCTATAGCAATCAGCCCCAGCATTTT. Its translation is CASSMFSGLYSNQPQHF. The chain uses TRBV19 and TRBJ1-5; a weak D match, TRBD1 (5 bases). The CDR3 covers 17 residues. The V gene lost 3 bases and the J gene lost 0 bases, with 15 bases spanning the gap. Germline CDR1 and CDR2: LNHDA and SQIVND (reference sequence).

The chain employs TRBV4-1 and TRBJ1-4, with 9 bases that match TRBD1. With 0 bases clipped from V and 6 bases from J, the junction kept 8 bases outside the gene matches. Germline V gene sequence: CDR1 MGHRA, CDR2 YSYEKL. The CDR3 extends over 17 amino acids. In DNA, the CDR3 is TGCGCCAGCAGCCAAGATTATATTAGGACAGGGGATGAAAAACTGTTTTTT. Protein sequence: CASSQDYIRTGDEKLFF.

The V gene is TRBV30, the J gene TRBJ2-2; 9 nucleotides line up with TRBD2. This CDR3 comprises 14 residues. The J segment lost 6 bases and the V segment lost 7 bases, leaving 9 bases of the junction unmatched. Germline V gene sequence: CDR1 GTSNPN, CDR2 SVGIG (reference sequence). The CDR3 DNA reads as TGTGCCTCGACTGGCGGGAGGGGGGCCGGGGAGCTGTTTTTT. Protein product: CASTGGRGAGELFF.

CDR3: CASRTGEISEAFF. The CDR3 DNA reads TGTGCCAGCAGGACAGGGGAGATCTCTGAAGCTTTCTTT. This chain links TRBV27 with TRBJ1-1, with 8 bases identical to TRBD1. The CDR3 covers 13 residues. The V and J ends lost 6 bases and 6 bases, in that order; junction bases with no gene match: 6. CDR1 and CDR2 (germline): MNHEY, SMNVEV (reference sequence).

The rearrangement uses TRBV4-1 and TRBJ1-5; D is possibly TRBD1 (5 bases). Germline V gene data show CDR1 as MGHRA and CDR2 as YSYEKL. The length of the CDR3 is 14 residues. V lost 4 bases to trimming and J lost 0 bases, with 7 bases between them. For the CDR3, the DNA is TGCGCCAGCAGCCCAGGGAATAGCAATCAGCCCCAGCATTTT. This gives the protein CASSPGNSNQPQHF.

This chain joins TRBV2 and TRBJ1-5; D not resolved. This CDR3 has 13 amino acids. The germline gives CDR1 SNHLY, CDR2 FYNNEI. Trimming left V 4 bases short and J 6 bases short, with 10 bases between. Here the CDR3 DNA reads TGTGCCAGCAGTGGCGGGGAAGGTCAGCCCCAGCATTTT. It is translated as CASSGGEGQPQHF.

The V and J genes are TRBV18 and TRBJ2-7; no definite D call. The V and J ends lost 4 bases and 3 bases respectively, with 7 bases between them. The CDR3 sequence is 12 residues long. Germline values: CDR1 KGHSH, CDR2 LQKENI. CDR3 loop: CASSLSNYEQYF. DNA of the CDR3: TGTGCCAGCTCACTATCTAACTACGAGCAGTACTTC.

The genes are TRBV10-3 and TRBJ2-3; D gene ambiguous. V dropped 6 bases and J dropped 0 bases, with 7 bases sitting between them. Germline CDR1 ENHRY, CDR2 SYGVKD. CDR3 length: 13 residues. CDR3 protein: CAIRAASTDTQYF. The DNA for the CDR3 is TGTGCCATCAGGGCGGCAAGCACAGATACGCAGTATTTT.

This clone appeared a single time. The CDR3 sequence is CASSPLMTGSGYEQYV. CDR3 in DNA: TGTGCCAGCAGTCCCCTGATGACAGGGAGCGGGTACGAGCAGTACGTC. The V call is TRBV27, the J call TRBJ2-7; the D gene is possibly TRBD1 (7 bases). Trimming left V 5 bases short and J 4 bases short, with 21 bases between. Germline V lookup: CDR1 MNHEY, CDR2 SMNVEV (reference sequence). This CDR3 spans 16 amino acids.

The J gene is TRBJ2-2, the V gene TRBV6-5; 7 nucleotides align to TRBD1. Germline V gene data show CDR1 as MNHEY and CDR2 as SVGAGI. This CDR3 comprises 14 residues. V shed 10 bases, J shed 5 bases, and the junction held 10 bases outside the gene matches. CDR3 residues: CATRQGQRTGELFF. CDR3 sequence (DNA): TGTGCCACTCGACAGGGACAAAGAACCGGGGAGCTGTTTTTT.

This chain connects TRBV6-2 or TRBV6-3 to TRBJ2-7, with 11 nucleotides matching TRBD2. The CDR3 sequence is 15 residues long. Germline V gives CDR1 MNHEY, CDR2 SVGEGT. J lost 5 bases, V lost 5 bases, and 8 bases had no gene match. CDR3 sequence (DNA): TGTGCCAGCAGTCGTGCGACTAGCGGGACCCACGAGCAGTACTTC. Encoded protein: CASSRATSGTHEQYF.

This clone was counted only a few times. In nucleotides, the CDR3 is TGCGCCAGCAGCTTGACGGACAGCAACCAGTACTTC. Translated: CASSLTDSNQYF. This sequence joins TRBV5-1 and TRBJ2-5; a weak D match, TRBD1 (6 bases). The CDR3 contains 12 residues. V lost 1 base to trimming and J lost 10 bases, with 11 bases between them. Germline-derived CDR1 and CDR2 are SGHRS and YFSETQ.

The CDR3 is CASSLRTAYEQYF. The CDR3 DNA follows: TGTGCCAGCAGTTTAAGGACAGCCTACGAGCAGTACTTC. The chain uses TRBV28 and TRBJ2-7; D perhaps matches TRBD1 (6 bases). The CDR3 spans 13 residues. V was trimmed by 2 bases and J by 2 bases, leaving 7 bases between them. The germline gives CDR1 MDHEN, CDR2 SYDVKM.

The J gene is TRBJ2-7, the V gene TRBV4-3; TRBD2 matches 7 bases. Trimming removed 0 bases from V and 6 bases from J; junction bases left unmatched: 2. CDR1 is LGHNA, CDR2 YSLEER, per germline. This CDR3 contains 13 residues. The CDR3 DNA reads as TGCGCCAGCAGCCAAGATTCGGGGGGCGAGCAGTACGTC. Residues: CASSQDSGGEQYV.